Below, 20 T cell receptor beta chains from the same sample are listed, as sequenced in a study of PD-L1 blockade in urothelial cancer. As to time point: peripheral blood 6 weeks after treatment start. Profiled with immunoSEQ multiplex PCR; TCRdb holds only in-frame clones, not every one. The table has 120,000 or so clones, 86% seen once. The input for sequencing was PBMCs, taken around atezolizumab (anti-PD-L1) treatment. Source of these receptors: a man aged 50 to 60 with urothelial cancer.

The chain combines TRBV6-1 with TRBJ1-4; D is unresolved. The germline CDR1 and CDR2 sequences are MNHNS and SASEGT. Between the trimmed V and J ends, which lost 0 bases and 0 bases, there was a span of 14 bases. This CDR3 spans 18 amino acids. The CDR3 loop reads CASSEALPAETTNEKLFF. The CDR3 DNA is TGTGCCAGCAGTGAAGCGCTTCCGGCGGAAACAACTAATGAAAAACTGTTTTTT.

The CDR3 DNA is TGTGCCAGTAAAGCAGGGGGCGCTGGCACAGATACGCAGTATTTT. The encoded protein is CASKAGGAGTDTQYF. V is TRBV7-3 and J is TRBJ2-3, with 8 nucleotides matching TRBD1. The germline CDR1 and CDR2 sequences are SGHTA and FQGTGA. After removal of 9 bases from V and 1 base from J, the junction contained 9 bases not matched to a gene. This CDR3 has 15 amino acids.

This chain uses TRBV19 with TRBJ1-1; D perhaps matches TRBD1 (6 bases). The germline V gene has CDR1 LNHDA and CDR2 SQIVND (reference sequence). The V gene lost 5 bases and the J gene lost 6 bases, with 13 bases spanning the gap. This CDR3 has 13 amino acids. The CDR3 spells CASSPGTPPEAFF. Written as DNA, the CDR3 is TGTGCCAGTAGTCCCGGGACACCACCTGAAGCTTTCTTT.

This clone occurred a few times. Here the CDR3 DNA reads TGCGCCAGCAGCCAAGTAGGGACAGGGACAGGAGGCTACACCTTC. Translating it yields CASSQVGTGTGGYTF. The rearrangement joins TRBV4-1 to TRBJ1-2, with 9 bases that match TRBD1. Germline assignment: CDR1 MGHRA and CDR2 YSYEKL. This CDR3 comprises 15 residues. The J segment lost 8 bases and the V segment lost 1 base, leaving 8 bases of the junction unmatched.

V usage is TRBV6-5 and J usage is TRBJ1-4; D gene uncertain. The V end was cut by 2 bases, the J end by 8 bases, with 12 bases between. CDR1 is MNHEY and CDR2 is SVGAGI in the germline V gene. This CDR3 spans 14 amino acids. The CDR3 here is CASSYRTPEEKLFF. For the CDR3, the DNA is TGTGCCAGCAGTTACCGCACTCCGGAGGAAAAACTGTTTTTT.

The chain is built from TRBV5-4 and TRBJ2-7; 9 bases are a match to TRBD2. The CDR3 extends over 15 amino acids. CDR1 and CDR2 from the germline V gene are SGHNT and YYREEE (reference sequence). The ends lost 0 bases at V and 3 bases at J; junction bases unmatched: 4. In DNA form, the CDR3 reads TGTGCCAGCAGCTTGGGACTAGCGGAGCACTACGAGCAGTACTTC. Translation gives CASSLGLAEHYEQYF.

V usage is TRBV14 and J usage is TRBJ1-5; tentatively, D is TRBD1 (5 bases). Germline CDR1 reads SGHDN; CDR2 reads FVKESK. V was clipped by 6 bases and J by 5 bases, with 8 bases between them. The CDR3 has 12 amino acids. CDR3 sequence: CASREGHQPQHF. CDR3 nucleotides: TGTGCCAGCAGGGAGGGGCATCAGCCCCAGCATTTT.

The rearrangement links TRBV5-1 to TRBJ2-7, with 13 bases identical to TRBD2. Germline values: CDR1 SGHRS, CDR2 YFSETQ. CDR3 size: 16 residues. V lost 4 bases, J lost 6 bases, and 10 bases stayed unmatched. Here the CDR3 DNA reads TGCGCCAGCAGCCCACTAGCGGGAGGGCCACTGGCCGAGCAGTACTTC. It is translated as CASSPLAGGPLAEQYF.

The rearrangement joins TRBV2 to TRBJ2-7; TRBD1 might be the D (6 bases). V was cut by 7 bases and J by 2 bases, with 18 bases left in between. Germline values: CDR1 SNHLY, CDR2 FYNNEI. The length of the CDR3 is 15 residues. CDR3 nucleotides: TGTGCCAGCACCCAGCACAGGGCCCTAACCTACGAGCAGTACTTC. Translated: CASTQHRALTYEQYF.

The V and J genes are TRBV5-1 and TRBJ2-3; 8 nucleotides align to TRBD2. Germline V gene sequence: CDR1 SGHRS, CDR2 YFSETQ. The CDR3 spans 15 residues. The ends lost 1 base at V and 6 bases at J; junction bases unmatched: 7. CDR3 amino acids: CASSLSGRGSDTQYF. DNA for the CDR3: TGCGCCAGCAGCTTGAGCGGGAGAGGATCGGATACGCAGTATTTT.

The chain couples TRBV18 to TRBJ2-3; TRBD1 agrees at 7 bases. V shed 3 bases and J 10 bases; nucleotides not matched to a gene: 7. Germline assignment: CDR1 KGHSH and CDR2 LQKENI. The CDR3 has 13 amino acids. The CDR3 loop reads CASSPKQGHSQYF. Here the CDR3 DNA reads TGTGCCAGCTCACCGAAACAGGGGCACTCGCAGTATTTT.

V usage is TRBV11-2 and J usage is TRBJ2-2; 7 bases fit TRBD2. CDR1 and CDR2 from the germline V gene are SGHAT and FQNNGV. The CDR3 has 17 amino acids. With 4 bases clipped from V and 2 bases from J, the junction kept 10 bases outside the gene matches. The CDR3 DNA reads TGTGCCAGCAGCTCTTCCCCGGGACTACTAAACACCGGGGAGCTGTTTTTT. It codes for CASSSSPGLLNTGELFF.

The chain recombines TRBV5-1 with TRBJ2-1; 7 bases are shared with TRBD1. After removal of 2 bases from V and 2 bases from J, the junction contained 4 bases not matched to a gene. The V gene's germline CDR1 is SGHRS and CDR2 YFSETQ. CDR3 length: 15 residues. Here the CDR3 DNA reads TGCGCCAGCAGCTTTCGACAGGGTGCCTACAATGAGCAGTTCTTC. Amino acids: CASSFRQGAYNEQFF.

This chain's CDR3 is CASSPGTGLNYGYTF. Here the CDR3 DNA reads TGTGCCAGCAGCCCCGGGACAGGCCTAAACTATGGCTACACCTTC. The rearrangement links TRBV11-2 to TRBJ1-2, with 8 nucleotides matching TRBD1. CDR3 length: 15 amino acids. V lost 5 bases, J lost 2 bases, and 7 bases stayed unmatched. Germline V lookup: CDR1 SGHAT, CDR2 FQNNGV. Using reference TRBV11-2 and TRBJ1-2 for the parts outside the CDR3, the full variable domain is EAGVAQSPRYKIIEKRQSVAFWCNPISGHATLYWYQQILGQGPKLLIQFQNNGVVDDSQLPKDRFSAERLKGVDSTLKIQPAKLEDSAVYLCASSPGTGLNYGYTFGSGTRLTVV.

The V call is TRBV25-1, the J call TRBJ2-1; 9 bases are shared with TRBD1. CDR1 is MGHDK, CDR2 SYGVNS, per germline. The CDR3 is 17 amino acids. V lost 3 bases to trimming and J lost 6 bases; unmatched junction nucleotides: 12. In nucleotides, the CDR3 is TGTGCCAGCAGTGACTCGTCTGGGACAGGGAGACTCAATGAGCAGTTCTTC. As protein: CASSDSSGTGRLNEQFF.

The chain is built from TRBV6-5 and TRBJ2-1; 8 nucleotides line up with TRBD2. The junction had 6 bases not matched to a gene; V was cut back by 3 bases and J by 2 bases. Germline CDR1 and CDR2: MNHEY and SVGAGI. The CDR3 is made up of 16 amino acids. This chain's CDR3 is CASSYSGTSPYNEQFF. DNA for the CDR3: TGTGCCAGCAGTTATTCCGGGACTAGTCCCTACAATGAGCAGTTCTTC.

This CDR3 is CASRTLAQPYEQYF. The CDR3 nucleotides read TGTGCCAGCAGAACTCTAGCGCAGCCCTACGAGCAGTACTTC. V and J are TRBV6-5 and TRBJ2-7; a weak D match, TRBD2 (6 bases). Germline lookup yields CDR1 MNHEY and CDR2 SVGAGI. The V gene lost 6 bases and the J gene lost 2 bases, with 14 bases spanning the gap. There are 14 residues in the CDR3.

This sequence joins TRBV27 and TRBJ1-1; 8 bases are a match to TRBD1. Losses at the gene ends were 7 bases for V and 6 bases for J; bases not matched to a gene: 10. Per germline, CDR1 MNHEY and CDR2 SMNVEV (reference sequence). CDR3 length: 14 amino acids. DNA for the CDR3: TGTGCCAGCAAAAGGGGGACAGGCTTCTCTGAAGCTTTCTTT. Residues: CASKRGTGFSEAFF.

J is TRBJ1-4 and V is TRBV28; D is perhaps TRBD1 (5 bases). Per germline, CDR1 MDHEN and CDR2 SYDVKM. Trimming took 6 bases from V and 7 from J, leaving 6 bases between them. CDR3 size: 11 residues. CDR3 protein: CASSQGEKLFF. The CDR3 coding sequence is TGTGCCAGCAGCCAGGGTGAAAAACTGTTTTTT.

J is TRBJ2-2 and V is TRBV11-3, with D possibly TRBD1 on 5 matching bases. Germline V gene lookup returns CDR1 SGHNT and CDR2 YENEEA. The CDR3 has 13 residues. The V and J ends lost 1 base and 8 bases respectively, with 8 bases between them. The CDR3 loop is CASSLAGPGELFF. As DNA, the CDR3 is TGTGCCAGCAGCTTAGCAGGGCCGGGGGAGCTGTTTTTT.